One TCR beta chain is described in this entry. The data stem from a study of blood T cell repertoires in COVID-19. Overall study context: PBMCs, B-cell-depleted T cells, or T cells provided the cDNA or gDNA that made up the material.

Measured with immunoSEQ multiplex PCR; TCRdb has only the in-frame clones, and not every one. The sample lists tens of thousands of clones, about 85% seen once, with 2.5% to 3% in the top ten. This receptor was taken from a man older than 75 with acute or convalescent COVID-19. Sequencing was carried out using peripheral blood.

For the CDR3, the DNA is TGTGCCAGCAGCTGGACAGGGAATGAGCAGTTCTTC. This codes for CASSWTGNEQFF. The chain couples TRBV5-5 to TRBJ2-1; 8 bases match TRBD1. V lost 3 bases to trimming and J lost 7 bases; unmatched junction nucleotides: 0. CDR1 and CDR2 (germline): SGHKS, YYEKEE (reference sequence). CDR3 size: 12 residues.